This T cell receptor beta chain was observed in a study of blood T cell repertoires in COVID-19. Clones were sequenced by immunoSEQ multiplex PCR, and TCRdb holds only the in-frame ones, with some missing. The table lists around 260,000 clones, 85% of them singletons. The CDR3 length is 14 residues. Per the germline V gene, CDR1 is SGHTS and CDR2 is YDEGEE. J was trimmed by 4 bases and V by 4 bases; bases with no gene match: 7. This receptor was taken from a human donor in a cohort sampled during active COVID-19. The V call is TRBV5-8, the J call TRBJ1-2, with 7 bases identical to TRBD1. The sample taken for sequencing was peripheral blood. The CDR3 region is CASSAHRGSYGYTF. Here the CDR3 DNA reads TGTGCCAGCAGCGCCCACAGGGGTTCCTATGGCTACACCTTC.